This T cell receptor beta chain was documented in a study of T cell responses to AZD1222 COVID-19 vaccine. Findings and limits, study-wide: In a largely white British group with more females than males, clonal diversity was possibly underestimated.

This CDR3 contains 15 residues. Trimming removed 4 bases at V and 0 bases at J, with 11 bases between. CDR1 SGHRS and CDR2 YFSETQ come from the germline V gene. Sequenced by immunoSEQ multiplex PCR; TCRdb stores in-frame clones only, minus some. The table lists 95,000 to 110,000 clones, 85% to 95% of them singletons. On this clone itself: The antigen remains unidentified.

The sample here was peripheral blood, taken on day 0 of AZD1222 vaccination. The gene calls are TRBV5-1 and TRBJ1-3; D not certain. This clonotype was sampled from an adult in good health. CDR3 coding DNA: TGCGCCAGCAGCCCGGATCCGAACTCTGGAAACACCATATATTTT. Its protein is CASSPDPNSGNTIYF.